Listed below are T cell receptor beta chains from one sample, sequenced in a study of human T cells and chemical hapten exposure. From the RACE reads, TCRdb called clonotypes with MiXCR, one entry per CDR3 protein. The sample yields around 100,000 distinct CDR3 sequences, 8% to 13% seen once. The sequencing used whole blood, collected in connection with sensitization to the hapten diphenylcyclopropenone (DPC). These receptor sequences come from a woman in her thirties or forties with alopecia areata. Some clones in this sample may be carry-over from other donors' samples. Each CDR3 is given with its conserved first and last residue. D genes are given only for firm matches. Expanded clones get a size class; other rows say once, few or many, or leave the size out.

many,TRBJ1-1,TRBD1,TRBV20-1,CSARDLGQGGGNTEAFF,TGCAGTGCTAGAGATCTGGGGCAGGGGGGAGGTAACACTGAAGCTTTCTTT
many,TRBJ2-3,NA,TRBV9,CAGGKGGSTDTQYF,TGTGCCGGAGGGAAGGGGGGCTCAACAGATACGCAGTATTTT
few,TRBJ1-6,NA,TRBV6-2/TRBV6-3,CASKPDGIKNSPLHF,TGTGCCAGCAAACCCGACGGAATAAAAAATTCACCCCTCCACTTT
few,TRBJ2-1,TRBD1,TRBV7-9,CASSFGQGPWNEQFF,TGTGCCAGCAGCTTCGGACAGGGGCCTTGGAATGAGCAGTTCTTC
few,TRBJ2-7,NA,TRBV20-1,CSASYDTVTYEQYF,TGCAGTGCTAGTTATGATACAGTCACCTACGAGCAGTACTTC
NA,TRBJ1-5,NA,TRBV19,CASSNGLFSDQPQHF,TGTGCCAGTAGTAACGGACTTTTTTCGGATCAGCCCCAGCATTTT
NA,TRBJ2-2,NA,TRBV6-1,CASSEAMGLANTGELFF,TGTGCCAGCAGTGAAGCGATGGGACTGGCTAACACCGGGGAGCTGTTTTTT
NA,TRBJ1-1,NA,TRBV30,CAWSVGLNTEAFF,TGTGCCTGGAGTGTAGGCTTGAACACTGAAGCTTTCTTT
many,TRBJ2-2,NA,TRBV30,CAWTSGSEDTGELFF,TGTGCCTGGACCTCTGGTAGCGAGGACACCGGGGAGCTGTTTTTT
many,TRBJ2-3,NA,TRBV5-6,CASSLDTRLNTDTQYF,TGTGCCAGCAGCTTGGATACGAGGTTGAACACAGATACGCAGTATTTT
NA,TRBJ2-1,TRBD2,TRBV30,CAWTPLAGVPNEQFF,TGTGCCTGGACCCCACTAGCGGGGGTCCCCAATGAGCAGTTCTTC
few,TRBJ2-1,NA,TRBV7-9,CASSIPGRDEQFF,TGTGCCAGCAGCATCCCCGGGCGGGATGAGCAGTTCTTC
many,TRBJ2-1,TRBD2,TRBV6-2/TRBV6-3,CASRPLLAVLYNEQFF,TGTGCCAGCCGCCCGCTACTAGCGGTCCTTTACAATGAGCAGTTCTTC
NA,TRBJ2-7,TRBD1,TRBV11-2,CASRPRQGAINSYEQYF,TGTGCCAGCAGACCGCGACAGGGGGCCATCAACTCCTACGAGCAGTACTTC
many,TRBJ2-2,TRBD2,TRBV7-3,CASSPNPTSGAFTGELFF,TGTGCCAGCAGCCCAAACCCCACTAGCGGGGCCTTCACCGGGGAGCTGTTTTTT
many,TRBJ1-4,NA,TRBV28,CASSPPGATNEKLFF,TGTGCCAGCAGTCCCCCCGGGGCAACTAATGAAAAACTGTTTTTT